This T cell receptor (beta chain) was captured by sequencing in a study of OX40 agonist ivuxolimab in advanced cancers. The germline V gene has CDR1 SGHTA and CDR2 FQGNSA. The V gene lost 1 base and the J gene lost 0 bases, with 9 bases spanning the gap. The CDR3 is made up of 16 amino acids. The investigators sampled blood at baseline, at cycle 4 day 1, and at cycle 7 day 1. The method was immunoSEQ multiplex PCR; TCRdb's version includes in-frame clones alone and lacks a portion of them. The sample has tens of thousands of clones, 85% to 95% seen once. This TCR was recovered from an adult with an advanced solid tumor such as melanoma, head and neck, liver or kidney cancer. This sequence joins TRBV7-2 and TRBJ2-2; D remains unclear. Source: CD4+ or CD8+ T cells sorted from blood, taken in a trial of the OX40 agonist ivuxolimab. The CDR3 reads CASSLVASANTGELFF. CDR3 nucleotide sequence: TGTGCCAGCAGCTTAGTCGCGTCCGCGAACACCGGGGAGCTGTTTTTT. Supplemented by reference TRBV7-2 and TRBJ2-2, the full variable domain reads GAGVSQSPSNKVTEKGKDVELRCDPISGHTALYWYRQSLGQGLEFLIYFQGNSAPDKSGLPSDRFSAERTGGSVSTLTIQRTQQEDSAVYLCASSLVASANTGELFFGEGSRLTVL.